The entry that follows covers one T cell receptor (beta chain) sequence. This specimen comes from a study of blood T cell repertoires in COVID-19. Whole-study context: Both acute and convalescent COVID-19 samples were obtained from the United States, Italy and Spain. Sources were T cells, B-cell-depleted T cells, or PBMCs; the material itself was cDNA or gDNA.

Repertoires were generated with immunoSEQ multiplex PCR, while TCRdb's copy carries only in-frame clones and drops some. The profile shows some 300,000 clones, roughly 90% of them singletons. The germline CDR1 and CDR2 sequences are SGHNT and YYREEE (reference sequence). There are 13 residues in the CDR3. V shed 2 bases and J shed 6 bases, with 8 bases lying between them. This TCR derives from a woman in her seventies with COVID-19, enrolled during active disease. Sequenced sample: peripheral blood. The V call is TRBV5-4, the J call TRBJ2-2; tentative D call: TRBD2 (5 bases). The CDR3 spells CASSFPRAGELFF. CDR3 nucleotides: TGTGCCAGCAGCTTTCCGAGGGCCGGGGAGCTGTTTTTT. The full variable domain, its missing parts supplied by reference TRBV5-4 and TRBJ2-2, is ETGVTQSPTHLIKTRGQQVTLRCSSQSGHNTVSWYQQALGQGPQFIFQYYREEENGRGNFPPRFSGLQFPNYSSELNVNALELDDSALYLCASSFPRAGELFFGEGSRLTVL.